This TCR beta chain derives from a study of Ad26.COV2.S vaccination and SARS-CoV-2 variants. V gave up 1 base and J gave up 4 bases, with 29 bases separating them. This CDR3 region has 20 residues. Germline V lookup: CDR1 MDHEN, CDR2 SYDVKM. The sample's treatment: about 20 received Ad26.COV2.S at low or high dose, single or two shots; 5 received placebo; per-sample allocation not given. Day 63 after the first vaccine or placebo injection was the time point for sampling. Ad26.COV2.S expressed prefusion-stabilized spike from the original Wuhan strain. Assay used: immunoSEQ multiplex PCR; TCRdb lists only in-frame clones, some missing. The table shows roughly 410,000 clones, with 83% occurring only once.

The material sequenced was peripheral blood, taken in a trial of Ad26.COV2.S vaccine versus placebo. The gene calls are TRBV28 and TRBJ2-7; D may be TRBD2 (7 bases). The origin of this receptor is a person between 18 and 65 years old who received the Ad26.COV2.S COVID-19 vaccine or a placebo. CDR3 nucleotides: TGTGCCAGCAGTTTATCACTCCGGGCCTGGGTGACAGGACTAGATTACGAGCAGTACTTC. Its translation: CASSLSLRAWVTGLDYEQYF.